Listed here are 24 T cell receptor beta chains from one sample, sequenced in a study of technical replicates of blood from a few donors. Here immunoSEQ multiplex PCR was the method, and the copy in TCRdb shows in-frame clones only, minus some. The sample lists under 85,000 clones, approximately 97% occurring once. Input material: T cells isolated from PBMCs. Receptors were obtained from a human donor in good health.

This chain links TRBV28 with TRBJ1-5; D is unclear. The germline gives CDR1 MDHEN, CDR2 SYDVKM. CDR3 size: 11 residues. V lost 8 bases to trimming and J lost 0 bases, with 2 bases between them. The CDR3 sequence is CASYSNQPQHF. DNA for the CDR3: TGTGCCAGCTATAGCAATCAGCCCCAGCATTTT.

The chain combines TRBV9 with TRBJ1-1; D possibly corresponds to TRBD1 (5 bases). The V gene lost 4 bases and the J gene lost 4 bases, with 14 bases spanning the gap. The CDR3 runs 14 residues. Germline V gives CDR1 SGDLS, CDR2 YYNGEE. The CDR3 sequence is CASSTSGTTTEAFF. DNA of the CDR3: TGTGCCAGCAGCACAAGCGGGACTACCACTGAAGCTTTCTTT.

The genes are TRBV6-1 and TRBJ2-3, with D maybe TRBD2 (6 bases). Germline CDR1 MNHNS, CDR2 SASEGT. Between the trimmed V and J ends, which lost 10 bases and 3 bases, there was a span of 20 bases. This CDR3 spans 15 amino acids. As DNA, the CDR3 is TGTGCCACCGATTACGGGACTCCCCAGACAGATACGCAGTATTTT. Its protein product is CATDYGTPQTDTQYF.

The genes are TRBV11-3 and TRBJ2-7; D remains unclear. The V end lost 5 bases, the J end lost 4 bases, and 6 bases lay between the germline ends. Germline assignment: CDR1 SGHNT and CDR2 YENEEA. This CDR3 region has 11 residues. The CDR3 DNA reads as TGTGCCAGCAGCCCCAAATACGAGCAGTACTTC. It is translated as CASSPKYEQYF.

The V gene is TRBV7-8, the J gene TRBJ2-3, with 9 bases aligning to TRBD2. V shed 4 bases, J shed 1 base, and the junction held 6 bases outside the gene matches. The germline CDR1 and CDR2 sequences are SGHVS and FQNEAQ. The CDR3 is 16 residues long. CDR3 nucleotide sequence: TGTGCCAGCAGCTCTACCCGGACTAGCGGCACAGATACGCAGTATTTT. Translated: CASSSTRTSGTDTQYF.

This chain joins TRBV15 and TRBJ1-5, with TRBD1 identical over 8 bases. With 4 bases clipped from V and 7 bases from J, the junction kept 9 bases outside the gene matches. This CDR3 has 15 amino acids. CDR1 and CDR2 from the germline V gene are LNHNV and YYDKDF (reference sequence). The CDR3 DNA is TGTGCCACCAGCACCAGCTGGGCAGGGGGCCAGCCCCAGCATTTT. Translation: CATSTSWAGGQPQHF. The complete variable domain, with remaining parts taken from reference TRBV15 and TRBJ1-5, reads DAMVIQNPRYQVTQFGKPVTLSCSQTLNHNVMYWYQQKSSQAPKLLFHYYDKDFNNEADTPDNFQSRRPNTSFCFLDIRSPGLGDTAMYLCATSTSWAGGQPQHFGDGTRLSIL.

This clone was observed once. This chain uses TRBV28 with TRBJ2-7; 13 nucleotides agree with TRBD2. The germline V gene encodes CDR1 MDHEN and CDR2 SYDVKM. V was pared by 4 bases and J by 7 bases, with 7 bases of the junction left unmatched. The CDR3 is 15 amino acids. CDR3 nucleotides: TGTGCCAGCAGTTCCGGACTAGCGGGAGCCTGGGAGCAGTACTTC. Amino acids: CASSSGLAGAWEQYF. Drawing the rest from reference TRBV28 and TRBJ2-7, the complete variable domain is DVKVTQSSRYLVKRTGEKVFLECVQDMDHENMFWYRQDPGLGLRLIYFSYDVKMKEKGDIPEGYSVSREKKERFSLILESASTNQTSMYLCASSSGLAGAWEQYFGPGTRLTVT.

The V and J genes are TRBV27 and TRBJ1-2, with 11 bases identical to TRBD1. This CDR3 region has 16 residues. Per germline, CDR1 MNHEY and CDR2 SMNVEV (reference sequence). V shed 0 bases, J shed 3 bases, and the junction held 3 bases outside the gene matches. The CDR3 loop is CASSLSGTGGYYGYTF. The DNA for the CDR3 is TGTGCCAGCAGTTTATCTGGGACAGGGGGGTACTATGGCTACACCTTC.

The chain uses TRBV29-1 and TRBJ2-1, with D tentatively TRBD1 (5 bases). This CDR3 has 15 amino acids. Trimming took off 8 bases at V and 4 bases at J, with 21 bases between the two ends. CDR1 and CDR2 from the germline V gene are SQVTM and ANQGSEA. CDR3 protein: CSILPTGDRYNEQFF. The CDR3 bases are TGCAGCATCCTACCCACAGGAGATCGGTACAATGAGCAGTTCTTC.

The chain has TRBV5-1 and TRBJ2-3; perhaps TRBD2 as D (6 bases). The germline V gene encodes CDR1 SGHRS and CDR2 YFSETQ. The CDR3 totals 16 residues. Trimming removed 2 bases from V and 4 bases from J, with 17 bases in between. CDR3 in DNA: TGCGCCAGCAGCTTATTTGTCGGGGGAACATCAGATACGCAGTATTTT. Its translation is CASSLFVGGTSDTQYF.

V and J are TRBV9 and TRBJ2-3; TRBD1 matches at 12 bases. This CDR3 is built from 14 residues. Germline CDR1 reads SGDLS; CDR2 reads YYNGEE. The trim removed 7 bases at V and 4 bases at J, leaving 4 bases unmatched. The CDR3 reads CASGGTGGPDTQYF. For the CDR3, the DNA is TGTGCCAGCGGGGGGACAGGGGGCCCAGATACGCAGTATTTT.

This clone came up once. This chain links TRBV15 with TRBJ1-1, with 10 nucleotides matching TRBD1. This CDR3 is built from 16 residues. CDR1 and CDR2 (germline): LNHNV, YYDKDF (reference sequence). V gave up 0 bases and J gave up 4 bases; unmatched junction bases: 5. The CDR3 region is CATSREWGQGITEAFF. CDR3 DNA sequence: TGTGCCACCAGCAGAGAGTGGGGACAGGGGATCACTGAAGCTTTCTTT. The full variable domain, its missing parts supplied by reference TRBV15 and TRBJ1-1, is DAMVIQNPRYQVTQFGKPVTLSCSQTLNHNVMYWYQQKSSQAPKLLFHYYDKDFNNEADTPDNFQSRRPNTSFCFLDIRSPGLGDTAMYLCATSREWGQGITEAFFGQGTRLTVV.

The J gene is TRBJ1-2, the V gene TRBV6-5; 7 bases are a match to TRBD1. This CDR3 region has 14 residues. The ends lost 0 bases at V and 6 bases at J; junction bases unmatched: 4. The germline CDR1 and CDR2 sequences are MNHEY and SVGAGI. CDR3 amino acids: CASSYSTTGNGYTF. CDR3 sequence (DNA): TGTGCCAGCAGTTACTCGACGACAGGGAATGGCTACACCTTC.

The chain joins TRBV9 to TRBJ1-1; tentative D call: TRBD1 (5 bases). The ends were cut back, 2 bases at V and 4 bases at J, with 9 bases in the middle. The CDR3 totals 13 residues. Germline lookup yields CDR1 SGDLS and CDR2 YYNGEE. The CDR3 DNA reads TGTGCCAGCAGCGTGACAGAAAGCACTGAAGCTTTCTTT. Translating it yields CASSVTESTEAFF.

The chain carries TRBV7-9 and TRBJ2-1; a possible D gene is TRBD1 (6 bases). The CDR3 spans 15 residues. Germline assignment: CDR1 SEHNR and CDR2 FQNEAQ (reference sequence). V lost 4 bases to trimming and J lost 6 bases, with 16 bases between them. The CDR3, as DNA: TGTGCCAGCAGCTCCGGACAGCCTTCGGGCAATGAGCAGTTCTTC. The encoded protein is CASSSGQPSGNEQFF.

This clone was recorded only once. The chain carries TRBV6-1 and TRBJ1-2; 7 bases are shared with TRBD1. Per the germline V gene, CDR1 is MNHNS and CDR2 is SASEGT. The CDR3 has 16 amino acids. V shed 2 bases and J 2 bases; nucleotides not matched to a gene: 8. The CDR3 region is CASSEPLGQANYGYTF. CDR3 DNA: TGTGCCAGCAGTGAACCACTCGGACAGGCCAACTATGGCTACACCTTC.

The chain combines TRBV19 with TRBJ1-4; 8 nucleotides match TRBD1. CDR1 is LNHDA and CDR2 is SQIVND in the germline V gene (reference sequence). V was pared by 5 bases and J by 6 bases, with 5 bases of the junction left unmatched. The CDR3 contains 14 residues. CDR3 nucleotides: TGTGCCAGTAGTCCAGGGGGCGCGGATGAAAAACTGTTTTTT. Its translation: CASSPGGADEKLFF.

The V call is TRBV5-1, the J call TRBJ2-7, with 11 bases matching TRBD1. Germline loops: CDR1 SGHRS, CDR2 YFSETQ. This CDR3 spans 14 amino acids. The V segment lost 4 bases and the J segment 5 bases; nucleotides outside the gene matches: 5. CDR3 bases: TGCGCCAGCAGCGTCGGACAGGGGGCGGACGAGCAGTACTTC. The encoded protein is CASSVGQGADEQYF.

The chain uses TRBV27 and TRBJ1-4; the match to TRBD1 covers 10 bases. V trimming: 4 bases; J trimming: 10 bases; junction bases outside the gene matches: 6. Germline V gene data show CDR1 as MNHEY and CDR2 as SMNVEV (reference sequence). CDR3 length: 14 amino acids. The CDR3 protein is CASSSGQGMGKLFF. The DNA of the CDR3 is TGTGCCAGCAGTTCGGGACAGGGGATGGGAAAACTGTTTTTT.

This clone appeared a single time. The rearrangement links TRBV6-4 to TRBJ2-1; 11 positions match TRBD1. J gave up 10 bases and V 6 bases, and 5 bases lay outside the gene matches. The CDR3 covers 13 residues. The germline gives CDR1 MRHNA, CDR2 SNTAGT. The CDR3 nucleotides are TGTGCCAGCAGCCGGGACAGGGGGAGGGAGCAGTTCTTC. It encodes CASSRDRGREQFF.

The sample holds one count of this clone. This chain connects TRBV28 to TRBJ2-3; possibly TRBD1 for D (6 bases). V was trimmed by 3 bases and J by 4 bases, leaving 11 bases between them. Per germline, CDR1 MDHEN and CDR2 SYDVKM. CDR3 size: 14 residues. The CDR3 region has the DNA TGTGCCAGCAGTTTGTCACAGGGTTCAGATACGCAGTATTTT. Translating gives CASSLSQGSDTQYF.

J is TRBJ2-3 and V is TRBV5-1; 8 bases align to TRBD2. Trimming at V came to 1 base and at J to 2 bases, leaving 15 bases not matched to a gene. The CDR3 loop spans 19 amino acids. Germline V gives CDR1 SGHRS, CDR2 YFSETQ. The CDR3 DNA reads as TGCGCCAGCAGCTTGTATGTACTAGCGGAGGGTAATCCCACAGATACGCAGTATTTT. Its translation is CASSLYVLAEGNPTDTQYF.

The chain couples TRBV6-1 to TRBJ2-5, with 9 bases fitting TRBD1. Germline assignment: CDR1 MNHNS and CDR2 SASEGT. V dropped 3 bases and J dropped 5; count of bases not matched to a gene: 10. This CDR3 is 16 amino acids long. DNA of the CDR3: TGTGCCAGCAGTGACCTCCGGGACAGGGCCCATGAGACCCAGTACTTC. It yields the protein CASSDLRDRAHETQYF.

The table lists this clone with a count of one. This chain connects TRBV7-9 to TRBJ2-7, with 7 bases that match TRBD1. This CDR3 region has 14 residues. The ends lost 7 bases at V and 0 bases at J; junction bases unmatched: 6. Germline loops: CDR1 SEHNR, CDR2 FQNEAQ (reference sequence). The CDR3 DNA reads TGTGCCAGCACCCTGGACAGGTACTCCTACGAGCAGTACTTC. Residues: CASTLDRYSYEQYF.